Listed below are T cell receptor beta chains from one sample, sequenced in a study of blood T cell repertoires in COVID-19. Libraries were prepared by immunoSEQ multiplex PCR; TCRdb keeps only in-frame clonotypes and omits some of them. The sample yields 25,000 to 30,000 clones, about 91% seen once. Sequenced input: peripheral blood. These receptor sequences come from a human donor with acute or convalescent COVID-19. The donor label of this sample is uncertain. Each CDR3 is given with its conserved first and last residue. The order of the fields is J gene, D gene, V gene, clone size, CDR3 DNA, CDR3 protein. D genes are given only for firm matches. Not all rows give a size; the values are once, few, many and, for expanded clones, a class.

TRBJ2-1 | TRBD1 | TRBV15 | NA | TGTGCCACCAGCAGAGAACAGGGGGCCTACAATGAGCAGTTCTTC | CATSREQGAYNEQFF
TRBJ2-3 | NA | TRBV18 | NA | TGTGCCAGCTCACAGGGCCTTCCAGGACTCACAGATACGCAGTATTTT | CASSQGLPGLTDTQYF
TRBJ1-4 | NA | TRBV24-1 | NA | TGTGCCACCAGTGATGGCTCAGCAACTAATGAAAAACTGTTTTTT | CATSDGSATNEKLFF
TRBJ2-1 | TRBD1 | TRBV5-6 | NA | TGTGCCAGCAGCTTTGGGCAGGGGGCTAGGAATGAGCAGTTCTTC | CASSFGQGARNEQFF
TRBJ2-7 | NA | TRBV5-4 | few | TGTGCCAGCAGCAAGGACACTTTAAGCTCCTACGAGCAGTACTTC | CASSKDTLSSYEQYF
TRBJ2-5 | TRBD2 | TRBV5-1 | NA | TGCGCCAGCAGCGGGACTAGCGGGAGAGAAACCCAGTACTTC | CASSGTSGRETQYF
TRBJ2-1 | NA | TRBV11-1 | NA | TGTGCCAGCAGCTTAGGATGGGGGGTGGCAAATGAGCAGTTCTTC | CASSLGWGVANEQFF
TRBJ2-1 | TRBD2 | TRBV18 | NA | TGTGCCAGCTCACCACCATCTAGCGGGGGGCATGAGCAGTTCTTC | CASSPPSSGGHEQFF
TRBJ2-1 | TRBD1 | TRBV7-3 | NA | TGTGCCAGCAGCTCCACCGGGACAGCAGAGCAGTTCTTC | CASSSTGTAEQFF
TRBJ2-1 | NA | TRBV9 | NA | TGTGCCAGCAGCGTGGAGAATGAGCAGTTCTTC | CASSVENEQFF
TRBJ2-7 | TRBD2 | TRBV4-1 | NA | TGCGCCAGCAGCCTCGCCACTAGCGGGAGCTACGAGCAGTACTTC | CASSLATSGSYEQYF
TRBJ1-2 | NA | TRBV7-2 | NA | TGTGCCAGCAGCCCTGGGCGGACTTATGGCTACACCTTC | CASSPGRTYGYTF
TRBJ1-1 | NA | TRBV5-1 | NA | TGCGCCACCTCGGACTTCGGGAACACTGAAGCTTTCTTT | CATSDFGNTEAFF
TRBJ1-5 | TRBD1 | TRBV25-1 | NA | TGTGCCAGCCGCGGGACAGCAGCCAATCAGCCCCAGCATTTT | CASRGTAANQPQHF